In its sample, the clone carrying this T cell receptor beta chain was seen once. The antigen remains undetermined. Using immunoSEQ multiplex PCR, the repertoire was profiled, and TCRdb retains in-frame clones only, with some absent. Found here are millions of clones, roughly 96% of them singletons; the top ten hold 0.1% to 0.15%. This sample stems from a study of shared clonotypes between healthy human individuals. Trimming removed 5 bases from V and 5 bases from J; junction bases left unmatched: 8. Germline-derived CDR1 and CDR2 are MNHEY and SMNVEV (reference sequence). The CDR3 runs to 15 residues. Findings of the study overall: Clonotype sharing among donors was expected to depend on sequencing depth. The authors sampled blood alone, and tissue repertoires likely differ. Naive subsets typically showed greater estimated richness than memory subsets.

The receptor comes from a man aged 18 to 30 in good health. Source material: naive CD4+ T cells sorted from blood. Sample subset: CD45RA+ positively selected. This chain connects TRBV27 to TRBJ1-2; 10 nucleotides agree with TRBD1. DNA of the CDR3: TGTGCCAGCAGTCCCGGGACAGGGGTATTGTATGGCTACACCTTC. This codes for CASSPGTGVLYGYTF.